This entry lists 20 T cell receptor beta chains sequenced from one sample in a study of blood T cell repertoires in COVID-19. Data came from immunoSEQ multiplex PCR; TCRdb stores just in-frame clones and leaves some out. The sample lists under 300,000 clones; around 84% were seen once. Sequencing used peripheral blood. The source is a woman in her 40s who had recovered from COVID-19.

The genes are TRBV6-5 and TRBJ2-7; possible D gene TRBD2, 6 bases. CDR3 size: 14 residues. Germline CDR1 MNHEY, CDR2 SVGAGI. V lost 0 bases and J lost 6, with 12 bases in between. The CDR3 loop reads CASSYSRLASEQYF. CDR3 nucleotide sequence: TGTGCCAGCAGTTACTCGAGGCTAGCGAGCGAGCAGTACTTC.

The chain joins TRBV6-4 to TRBJ2-2; 7 bases map to TRBD2. The V segment lost 3 bases and the J segment 0 bases; nucleotides outside the gene matches: 4. The CDR3 length is 16 residues. From germline, CDR1 is MRHNA and CDR2 SNTAGT. CDR3 nucleotide sequence: TGTGCCAGCAGTGAAACCGGGACTACGAACACCGGGGAGCTGTTTTTT. Translating gives CASSETGTTNTGELFF.

As regards this clone: This specimen includes other DNA sequences encoding the same CDR3. The V call is TRBV30, the J call TRBJ1-5; D is perhaps TRBD1 (6 bases). Germline values: CDR1 GTSNPN, CDR2 SVGIG (reference sequence). The CDR3 sequence is 13 residues long. V was pared by 2 bases and J by 4 bases, with 9 bases between. Written as DNA, the CDR3 is TGTGCCTGGAGTAACAGGGAAAATCAGCCCCAGCATTTT. This encodes CAWSNRENQPQHF.

The V gene is TRBV2, the J gene TRBJ2-1; D might be TRBD2 (6 bases). CDR3 length: 16 amino acids. CDR1 SNHLY and CDR2 FYNNEI come from the germline V gene. Trimming removed 2 bases from V and 0 bases from J, with 11 bases in between. CDR3 nucleotide sequence: TGTGCCAGCAGTGAAAGGCGGGGCAGCTCCTACAATGAGCAGTTCTTC. This codes for CASSERRGSSYNEQFF.

The V gene is TRBV7-2, the J gene TRBJ1-1; TRBD1 matches at 8 bases. This CDR3 has 15 amino acids. Germline-derived CDR1 and CDR2 are SGHTA and FQGNSA. V shed 5 bases, J shed 5 bases, and the junction held 10 bases outside the gene matches. Here the CDR3 DNA reads TGTGCCAGCAGCCCAGGGACAGGTGTGGGGACTGAAGCTTTCTTT. Translation gives CASSPGTGVGTEAFF.

In DNA, the CDR3 is TGTGCCAGCAGCTCCGGGACAGGGGGCGATCTCCACTTT. Amino acid sequence: CASSSGTGGDLHF. V is TRBV5-6 and J is TRBJ1-6; 12 nucleotides line up with TRBD1. In germline, CDR1 is SGHDT, CDR2 YYEEEE. This CDR3 comprises 13 residues. Germline trimming cut 3 bases from V and 16 bases from J; bases unmatched to any gene: 5.

This chain joins TRBV19 and TRBJ1-2, with a tentative D call TRBD1 (5 bases). Germline V gives CDR1 LNHDA, CDR2 SQIVND (reference sequence). Trimming stripped 2 bases from V and 8 bases from J, with 15 bases between. There are 14 residues in the CDR3. The CDR3 nucleotides are TGTGCCAGTAGTATAAAAATGACAGTGAAGGGCTACACCTTC. It encodes CASSIKMTVKGYTF.

The CDR3 spells CASSQDPYGNEKLFF. CDR3 DNA: TGCGCCAGCAGCCAAGATCCGTACGGTAATGAAAAACTGTTTTTT. The chain employs TRBV4-1 and TRBJ1-4; no definite D call. Trimming pared 0 bases from V and 4 bases from J, leaving 9 bases between. Per the germline V gene, CDR1 is MGHRA and CDR2 is YSYEKL. The length of the CDR3 is 15 residues.

Only one count was recorded for this clone. The chain couples TRBV6-2 or TRBV6-3 to TRBJ2-5, with D hard to call. Trimming took 4 bases from V and 0 from J, leaving 9 bases between them. CDR3 length: 14 residues. CDR1 and CDR2 (germline): MNHEY, SVGEGT. CDR3: CASSLTSYQETQYF. DNA for the CDR3: TGTGCCAGCAGTTTAACATCGTACCAAGAGACCCAGTACTTC.

The chain recombines TRBV3-1 (or the pseudogene TRBV3-2) with TRBJ2-2; possibly TRBD2 for D (6 bases). Germline V gives CDR1 LGHDT, CDR2 YNNKEL (reference sequence). CDR3 length: 15 residues. V dropped 3 bases and J dropped 4 bases, with 12 bases sitting between them. DNA of the CDR3: TGTGCCAGCAGCCATGGTCTAGCGACCACCGGGGAGCTGTTTTTT. Amino acids: CASSHGLATTGELFF.

The rearrangement links TRBV2 to TRBJ1-1; D remains unclear. The CDR3 spans 14 residues. The V end lost 3 bases, the J end lost 4 bases, and 12 bases lay between the germline ends. Germline CDR1 is SNHLY and CDR2 is FYNNEI. The CDR3 sequence is CASSDPGSRTEAFF. DNA of the CDR3: TGTGCCAGCAGTGACCCCGGGTCGCGCACTGAAGCTTTCTTT. The full variable domain, completed using reference TRBV2 and TRBJ1-1, is EPEVTQTPSHQVTQMGQEVILRCVPISNHLYFYWYRQILGQKVEFLVSFYNNEISEKSEIFDDQFSVERPDGSNFTLKIRSTKLEDSAMYFCASSDPGSRTEAFFGQGTRLTVV.

J is TRBJ2-2 and V is TRBV6-6, with TRBD1 as a possible D gene (5 bases). CDR3 length: 15 residues. The germline V gene encodes CDR1 MNHNY and CDR2 SVGAGI (reference sequence). Trimming removed 4 bases from V and 1 base from J, with 10 bases in between. In nucleotides, the CDR3 is TGTGCCAGCAGTTTTTCAGGGAAGAACACCGGGGAGCTGTTTTTT. Protein: CASSFSGKNTGELFF.

The V and J genes are TRBV28 and TRBJ2-7; TRBD2 might be the D (5 bases). CDR3 length: 14 amino acids. V was cut by 0 bases and J by 5 bases, with 11 bases left in between. In germline, CDR1 is MDHEN, CDR2 SYDVKM. The CDR3 coding sequence is TGTGCCAGCAGTTTATGGGCGGGTAGCGACGAGCAGTACTTC. This gives the protein CASSLWAGSDEQYF.

This clone has more than one count but fewer than ten. The gene calls are TRBV16 and TRBJ1-3; no definite D call. The V gene lost 2 bases and the J gene lost 0 bases, with 11 bases spanning the gap. This CDR3 contains 16 residues. Germline V gene data show CDR1 as KGHSY and CDR2 as FQNENV. CDR3 bases: TGTGCCAGCAGCCAAAAGGAGGCCTTCTCTGGAAACACCATATATTTT. Its protein is CASSQKEAFSGNTIYF. The whole variable domain, filled in from reference TRBV16 and TRBJ1-3, reads GEEVAQTPKHLVRGEGQKAKLYCAPIKGHSYVFWYQQVLKNEFKFLISFQNENVFDETGMPKERFSAKCLPNSPCSLEIQATKLEDSAVYFCASSQKEAFSGNTIYFGEGSWLTVV.

This chain connects TRBV19 to TRBJ2-7; 10 bases align to TRBD2. CDR1 and CDR2 from the germline V gene are LNHDA and SQIVND (reference sequence). Losses at the gene ends were 7 bases for V and 2 bases for J; bases not matched to a gene: 8. This CDR3 has 15 residues. The CDR3 sequence: CASNNLAGATYEQYF. CDR3 nucleotide sequence: TGTGCCAGTAATAACCTAGCGGGGGCCACCTACGAGCAGTACTTC.

The chain has TRBV7-9 and TRBJ1-1, with D possibly TRBD1 on 6 matching bases. Trimming removed 4 bases at V and 1 base at J, with 22 bases between. From germline, CDR1 is SEHNR and CDR2 FQNEAQ (reference sequence). The CDR3 is made up of 18 amino acids. The CDR3 protein is CASSSVTRDTDKNTEAFF. The CDR3 nucleotides read TGTGCCAGCAGCTCCGTCACCCGGGACACAGACAAGAACACTGAAGCTTTCTTT.

The V gene is TRBV29-1, the J gene TRBJ2-7; D may be TRBD1 (5 bases). The CDR3 is made up of 13 amino acids. V lost 4 bases and J lost 1, with 11 bases in between. Germline CDR1 SQVTM, CDR2 ANQGSEA. The CDR3 reads CSVVRASSYEQYF. CDR3 nucleotide sequence: TGCAGCGTTGTCAGGGCTTCATCCTACGAGCAGTACTTC.

V is TRBV10-3 and J is TRBJ1-5; 9 nucleotides match TRBD1. Germline CDR1 reads ENHRY; CDR2 reads SYGVKD. The CDR3 totals 14 residues. V lost 8 bases to trimming and J lost 3 bases; unmatched junction nucleotides: 5. The CDR3 region is CAISGQGNNQPQHF. In nucleotides, the CDR3 is TGTGCCATCTCCGGACAGGGGAACAATCAGCCCCAGCATTTT.

The rearrangement joins TRBV14 to TRBJ2-1, with 10 nucleotides matching TRBD1. The CDR3 contains 17 residues. V trimming: 4 bases; J trimming: 8 bases; junction bases outside the gene matches: 14. Germline CDR1 is SGHDN and CDR2 is FVKESK. The CDR3 DNA reads as TGTGCCAGCAGCCGAGACGACCGGGACAGGGGATGGCATGAGCAGTTCTTC. It is translated as CASSRDDRDRGWHEQFF.

The rearrangement uses TRBV6-5 and TRBJ1-2, with D possibly TRBD1 on 5 matching bases. This CDR3 region has 13 residues. Trimming removed 10 bases at V and 7 bases at J, with 19 bases between. Germline V lookup: CDR1 MNHEY, CDR2 SVGAGI. The CDR3 protein is CATLNQGIGGYTF. For the CDR3, the DNA is TGTGCCACTTTAAACCAGGGAATCGGTGGCTACACCTTC.